These T cell receptor beta chains were read from a single sample in a study of T-cell memory formation after mild COVID-19. TCRdb reprocessed the 5' RACE reads via MiXCR and lists one record per CDR3 protein. The data show some 160,000 distinct CDR3 sequences, around a third seen once. Material: PBMCs or a T cell subset sorted from them (not recorded which). The receptors here all came from an adult woman who had mild COVID-19 (a few samples of this study predate the infection). Cell type and time point are not known. Both conserved end residues are part of each CDR3. The D gene is left open where the match is weak. The size entry is marked missing in some rows and otherwise reads once, few, many or a size class.

abundance	v_gene	d_gene	j_gene	len	CDR3nt	CDR3aa
-	TRBV7-9	TRBD1	TRBJ1-2	14	TGTGCCAGCAGCTCCTTTCAGGGGGCTGGGGGCTACACCTTC	CASSSFQGAGGYTF
-	TRBV19	TRBD1	TRBJ2-7	15	TGTGCCAGTAGTATTTGGGGACAGGGATCCTACGAGCAGTACTTC	CASSIWGQGSYEQYF
-	TRBV12-3/TRBV12-4	TRBD2	TRBJ2-1	13	TGTGCCAGCAGTAGTGGGGACTATAATGAGCAGTTCTTC	CASSSGDYNEQFF
few	TRBV30	-	TRBJ2-3	12	TGTGCCTGGAGTCTGATCCTAGGGACGCAGTATTTT	CAWSLILGTQYF
-	TRBV4-1	-	TRBJ2-1	16	TGCGCCAGCAGCCAAGGACTTGGTGGCTCCTACAATGAGCAGTTCTTC	CASSQGLGGSYNEQFF
few	TRBV5-1	TRBD2	TRBJ2-5	15	TGCGCCAGCAGCTTCCGGACTAGCGGACGAGAGACCCAGTACTTC	CASSFRTSGRETQYF
-	TRBV7-8	-	TRBJ1-1	12	TGTGCCAGCAGCTTAGTCAACACTGAAGCTTTCTTT	CASSLVNTEAFF
-	TRBV24-1	-	TRBJ2-2	14	TGTGCCACCAGTGATTCGTCCGGGGCCGGGGAGCTGTTTTTT	CATSDSSGAGELFF
-	TRBV5-1	-	TRBJ1-1	14	TGCGCCAGCAGCTTGGCTCGAGGTAGCACTGAAGCTTTCTTT	CASSLARGSTEAFF
few	TRBV5-1	-	TRBJ2-5	16	TGCGCCAGCAGCTTGGGGTCGGCGTGGAGGGGAGAGACCCAGTACTTC	CASSLGSAWRGETQYF
-	TRBV20-1	-	TRBJ2-6	14	TGCAGTGCTAGCAGTCTCTCTGGGGCCAACGTCCTGACTTTC	CSASSLSGANVLTF
-	TRBV14	-	TRBJ2-3	16	TGTGCCAGCAGCCAACCGGACAAGTTTGGTACAGATACGCAGTATTTT	CASSQPDKFGTDTQYF
few	TRBV7-9	-	TRBJ1-1	14	TGTGCCAGCAGCTTAGGGGGCACGAACACTGAAGCTTTCTTT	CASSLGGTNTEAFF
-	TRBV5-1	-	TRBJ1-2	14	TGCGCCAGCAGCTTGGAAGGGACTAACTATGGCTACACCTTC	CASSLEGTNYGYTF
few	TRBV20-1	-	TRBJ2-1	13	TGCAGTGCTAGGACAAGTGCCCACAATGAGCAGTTCTTC	CSARTSAHNEQFF
-	TRBV29-1	TRBD1	TRBJ1-1	15	TGCAGCGGGGTGAACCCTGGGACAGGGGACACTGAAGCTTTCTTT	CSGVNPGTGDTEAFF
-	TRBV29-1	-	TRBJ1-2	11	TGCAGCGTGTGGGGAGACTATGGCTACACCTTC	CSVWGDYGYTF
-	TRBV7-9	TRBD1	TRBJ1-1	15	TGTGCCAGCAGCACGCCACAGACAGGGGGTGTCGACGCTTTCTTT	CASSTPQTGGVDAFF
-	TRBV7-2	-	TRBJ2-3	12	TGTGCCAGCAGTACATTCACAGATACGCAGTATTTT	CASSTFTDTQYF
-	TRBV12-3/TRBV12-4	TRBD1	TRBJ1-2	13	TGTGCCAGCAGACGACAGGGGAACTATGGCTACACCTTC	CASRRQGNYGYTF
-	TRBV3-1	-	TRBJ1-1	10	TGTGCCAGCGGGAACACTGAAGCTTTCTTT	CASGNTEAFF
few	TRBV20-1	TRBD1	TRBJ1-1	13	TGCAGTACGATGGGACAGGTGGGCACTGAAGCTTTCTTT	CSTMGQVGTEAFF
few	TRBV12-3/TRBV12-4	TRBD2	TRBJ2-5	13	TGTGCCAGCAGCCCCGGGAGGCAAGAGACCCAGTACTTC	CASSPGRQETQYF
few	TRBV29-1	-	TRBJ1-1	13	TGCAGCGTTGAGAAACAGGGTGGGACTGAAGCTTTCTTT	CSVEKQGGTEAFF
few	TRBV29-1	TRBD2	TRBJ2-5	13	TGCAGCGTTGCTACACCGGGAGGAGAGACCCAGTACTTC	CSVATPGGETQYF
few	TRBV29-1	-	TRBJ1-2	11	TGCAGCGTTGAAAATAACTATGGCTACACCTTC	CSVENNYGYTF
few	TRBV14	TRBD2	TRBJ2-5	16	TGTGCCAGCAGCCTTAGCGGGGTTAACCCGATGGAGACCCAGTACTTC	CASSLSGVNPMETQYF
-	TRBV12-3/TRBV12-4	TRBD2	TRBJ2-1	13	TGTGCCAGCAAACTAGCGGGAGGGGATGAGCAGTTCTTC	CASKLAGGDEQFF
-	TRBV15	-	TRBJ1-2	14	TGTGCCACCAGCAGAGATGTGGCCTCCTATGGCTACACCTTC	CATSRDVASYGYTF
few	TRBV18	-	TRBJ2-7	13	TGTGCCAGCTCACCTGGATTCTCCTACGAGCAGTACTTC	CASSPGFSYEQYF